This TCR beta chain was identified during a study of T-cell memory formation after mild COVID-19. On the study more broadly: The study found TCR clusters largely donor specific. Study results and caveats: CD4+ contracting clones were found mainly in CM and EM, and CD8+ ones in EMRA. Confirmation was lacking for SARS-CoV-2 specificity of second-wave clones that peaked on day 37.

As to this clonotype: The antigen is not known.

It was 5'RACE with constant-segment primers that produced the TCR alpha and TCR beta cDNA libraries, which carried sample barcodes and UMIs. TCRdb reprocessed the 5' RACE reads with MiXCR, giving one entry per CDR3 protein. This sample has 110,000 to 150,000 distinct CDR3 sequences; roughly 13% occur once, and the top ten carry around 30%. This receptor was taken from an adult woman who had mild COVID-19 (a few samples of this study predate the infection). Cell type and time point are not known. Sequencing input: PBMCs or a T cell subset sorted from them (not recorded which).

The CDR3 region is CASRALGTDTQYF. In DNA, the CDR3 is TGTGCCAGCAGAGCTTTAGGCACAGATACGCAGTATTTT. The chain uses TRBV7-2 and TRBJ2-3, with unresolved D. CDR1 and CDR2 (germline): SGHTA, FQGNSA. With 6 bases removed from V and 1 base from J, the gap between germline ends came to 8 bases. The CDR3 length is 13 residues. The full variable domain, with the rest looked up from reference TRBV7-2 and TRBJ2-3, is GAGVSQSPSNKVTEKGKDVELRCDPISGHTALYWYRQSLGQGLEFLIYFQGNSAPDKSGLPSDRFSAERTGGSVSTLTIQRTQQEDSAVYLCASRALGTDTQYFGPGTRLTVL.